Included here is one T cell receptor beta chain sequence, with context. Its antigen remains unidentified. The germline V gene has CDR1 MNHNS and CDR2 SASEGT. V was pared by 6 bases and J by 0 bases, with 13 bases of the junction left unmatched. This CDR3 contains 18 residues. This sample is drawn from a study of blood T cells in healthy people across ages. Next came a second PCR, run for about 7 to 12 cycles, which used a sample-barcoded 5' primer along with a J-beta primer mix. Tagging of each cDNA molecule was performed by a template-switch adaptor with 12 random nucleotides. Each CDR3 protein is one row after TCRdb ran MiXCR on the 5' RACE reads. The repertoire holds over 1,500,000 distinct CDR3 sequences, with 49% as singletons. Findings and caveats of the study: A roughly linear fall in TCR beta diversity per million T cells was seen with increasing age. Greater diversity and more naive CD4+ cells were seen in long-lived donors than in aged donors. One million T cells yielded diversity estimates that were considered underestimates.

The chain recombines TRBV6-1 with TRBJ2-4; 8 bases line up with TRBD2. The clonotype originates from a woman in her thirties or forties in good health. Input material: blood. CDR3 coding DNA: TGTGCCAGCAGACCAGACGCGGGGGGAATACTAGCCAAAAACATTCAGTACTTC. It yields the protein CASRPDAGGILAKNIQYF.